The clone carrying this T cell receptor (beta chain) was detected only a few times. Its antigen remains unknown. This entry is derived from a study of metastatic and nonmetastatic thyroid tumors. About the research overall: Malignant thyroid and benign thyroid patients provided blood and tumor or nodule tissue whose repertoires were compared.

Per the original methods: Clinicopathological groups of papillary thyroid cancer showed CDR3 differences that were used to build a distant-metastasis classifier. TCRdb re-called clones from the PCR reads using MiXCR. These V and J calls originate from TCRdb's pipeline instead of the authors' own analysis. The table shows approximately 40,000 clones, with roughly half occurring only once. Study-level findings and limits: Reportedly, malignant thyroid tumors had significantly higher TCR beta diversity than benign nodules, in blood and tumor.

Each patient came to thyroid surgery without any prior treatment (of any kind). Trimming shortened V by 1 base and J by 0 bases, and 7 bases separated the two germline ends. Germline V gene sequence: CDR1 MNHNS, CDR2 SASEGT. This CDR3 region has 16 residues. The chain couples TRBV6-1 to TRBJ2-6; possibly TRBD1 or TRBD2 for D (6 bases each). This receptor was taken from a male donor with papillary thyroid cancer or a benign thyroid nodule (not recorded which). Some clones in this sample may be carry-over from other donors' samples. Sequenced sample: tumor tissue. The CDR3 bases are TGTGCCAGCAGTGAAGAGGGGGGCTCTGGGGCCAACGTCCTGACTTTC. Residues: CASSEEGGSGANVLTF.